This TCR beta chain appears in the sequencing data of a study of Ad26.COV2.S vaccination and SARS-CoV-2 variants. As concerns this clone: Its antigen is unidentified.

Profiling relied on immunoSEQ multiplex PCR, and the TCRdb table lists in-frame clones only, not all of them. Of under 600,000 clones in the sample, about 88% are singletons; the top ten hold 1.5% to 2%. Germline CDR1 reads SGHTA; CDR2 reads FQGTGA. J was trimmed by 4 bases and V by 2 bases; bases with no gene match: 1. This CDR3 comprises 13 residues. Sample treatment: roughly 20 received Ad26.COV2.S at low or high dose, single or two shots; roughly five received placebo; per-sample allocation not given. Day 63 following the first vaccine or placebo injection was when the samples were taken. Study results and limitations: Vaccinated and placebo-treated recipients had similar non-spike TCR breadth.

The chain combines TRBV7-3 with TRBJ2-5; 7 bases align to TRBD2. Sequenced here: peripheral blood, sampled in a trial of Ad26.COV2.S vaccine versus placebo. The TCR comes from a person aged 18-60 years who received the Ad26.COV2.S COVID-19 vaccine or a placebo. CDR3: CASSLSSGETQYF. The CDR3 DNA reads TGTGCCAGCAGCTTATCTAGCGGAGAGACCCAGTACTTC.